Included here is one TCR beta chain sequence, with context. Its antigen is unknown. The sample holds no much larger clone one base away, and base qualities are not on file. Its CDR3 holds 13 amino acids, cysteine through phenylalanine. The CDR3 DNA has 39 bases and is translated from base 1. Trimming removed 3 bases from V and 9 bases from J, leaving 17 bases between the germline ends. Per the germline V gene (reference sequence), DFQATT is the CDR1 and SNEGSKA is the CDR2. These data come from a study of CD8 T cells in ankylosing spondylitis (dated by TCRdb to 2017 to 2019). About the full investigation: T cell receptor beta repertoires were profiled in healthy donors and ankylosing spondylitis patients so that disease-linked TCR variants could be found. In total, the full study cohort was made up of approximately 99 healthy donors and approximately 27 ankylosing spondylitis patients. Peripheral blood samples were taken, and synovial fluid was additionally collected from ankylosing spondylitis patients. What the study reported, not specific to this receptor: A TCR beta motif made up of fewer than 10 highly homologous amino acid variants appeared to be characteristic of blood from ankylosing spondylitis patients. Some motif variants were previously reported in synovial fluid and blood of reactive arthritis patients, suggesting common disease-initiation mechanisms. The disease-linked clones showed a CD8+ phenotype and occurred at relatively low frequencies in peripheral blood. The disease-linked clones were reported as significantly enriched in matched synovial fluid samples from ankylosing spondylitis patients.

Instrument used: Illumina HiSeq 2500. TCR beta libraries were prepared by quantitative 5'-RACE with molecular barcodes. Under the source paper's analysis protocol: A new computational method, built on a probabilistic model of VDJ rearrangement, was used to identify disease-linked TCR variants. TCRdb applied fastp at Q25 and MiXCR to the public reads, then kept only in-frame beta chains. Under each unique CDR3 protein, matching rows form one entry showing the most common genes and DNA. What appears here as the V and J calls and clone size reflects TCRdb's work, not the paper's. The sample has roughly 160,000 distinct CDR3 sequences on record, 9.8% of them singletons. The top ten hold over 13% of the sample.

Sequences were obtained from blood, either unsorted or a sorted T cell fraction (not recorded which). The chain is made from TRBV20-1 and TRBJ1-2, with the D gene not confidently named. The clonotype originates from a female donor with ankylosing spondylitis or in good health (not recorded which). At the DNA level, the sequence is TGCAGTGCTAGGGAGACAATCGATGTGCGCTACACCTTC. Translation gives CSARETIDVRYTF.